This section outlines one TCR beta chain sequence together with its context. This entry comes from a study of control samples from healthy donors and cancer patients. Germline V gene sequence: CDR1 MNHEY, CDR2 SVGAGI. V lost 11 bases and J 0 bases, leaving 17 bases between the germline ends. The CDR3 sequence is 14 residues long. Sequencing used immunoSEQ multiplex PCR; TCRdb keeps in-frame clones, though not all of them. The repertoire holds around 140,000 clones, with 93% as singletons. The origin of this receptor is a man younger than 30 in good health. Source material: blood. This chain connects TRBV6-5 to TRBJ2-7; no clear D. CDR3 in DNA: TGTGCCGCTTCCTTAGAGGAGAGCTCCTACGAGCAGTACTTC. Translation gives CAASLEESSYEQYF.